The 19 T cell receptor beta chains below were found in one sample sequenced in a study of T cell responses to AZD1222 COVID-19 vaccine. Only in-frame clones appear in the TCRdb table, and some are missing; sequencing was by immunoSEQ multiplex PCR. The data show roughly 140,000 clones, over 70% seen once. The specimen comprised peripheral blood, sampled 28 days after the second AZD1222 dose. The source is an adult who received the AZD1222 COVID-19 vaccine.

The sample holds many counts of this clone. This chain links TRBV2 with TRBJ1-5; 7 nucleotides agree with TRBD1. CDR3 length: 13 residues. Per the germline V gene, CDR1 is SNHLY and CDR2 is FYNNEI. V lost 8 bases to trimming and J lost 4 bases; unmatched junction nucleotides: 5. CDR3 sequence (DNA): TGTGCCAGCGCCGGGACAGCTAATCAGCCCCAGCATTTT. Translation: CASAGTANQPQHF.

The V and J genes are TRBV5-1 and TRBJ2-1, with TRBD1 matching 12 bases. In germline, CDR1 is SGHRS, CDR2 YFSETQ. Germline trimming cut 1 base from V and 5 bases from J; bases unmatched to any gene: 13. CDR3 length: 19 residues. The CDR3 reads CASSLLGQGALRIDNEQFF. CDR3 sequence (DNA): TGCGCCAGCAGCTTGCTGGGACAGGGGGCCCTCAGAATAGACAATGAGCAGTTCTTC.

V usage is TRBV6-5 and J usage is TRBJ1-5; weak D call: TRBD1 (6 bases). The CDR3 totals 14 residues. Trimming shortened V by 9 bases and J by 1 base, and 13 bases separated the two germline ends. The germline CDR1 and CDR2 sequences are MNHEY and SVGAGI. CDR3 sequence (DNA): TGTGCCAGTGACGACAGGCAGAGCAATCAGCCCCAGCATTTT. Protein product: CASDDRQSNQPQHF.

The gene calls are TRBV19 and TRBJ2-5; 13 nucleotides agree with TRBD2. Germline-derived CDR1 and CDR2 are LNHDA and SQIVND (reference sequence). The CDR3 loop spans 15 amino acids. The V and J ends lost 6 bases and 5 bases, in that order; junction bases with no gene match: 6. The CDR3 loop is CASSPLAGGMETQYF. The DNA for the CDR3 is TGTGCCAGTAGCCCACTAGCGGGAGGGATGGAGACCCAGTACTTC.

The CDR3 coding sequence is TGTGCCAGCAGCCTGCGAACGGGAGGCACAGATACGCAGTATTTT. It encodes CASSLRTGGTDTQYF. V and J are TRBV7-3 and TRBJ2-3, with D possibly TRBD2 on 6 matching bases. Trimming left V 5 bases short and J 1 base short, with 13 bases between. This CDR3 is 15 amino acids long. Germline values: CDR1 SGHTA, CDR2 FQGTGA.

V gene TRBV9 combines with J gene TRBJ1-3; maybe TRBD1 (6 bases). Trimming shortened V by 0 bases and J by 0 bases, and 7 bases separated the two germline ends. CDR1 is SGDLS and CDR2 is YYNGEE in the germline V gene. CDR3 size: 15 residues. In DNA form, the CDR3 reads TGTGCCAGCAGCGTAGGGGACACCTCTGGAAACACCATATATTTT. Its protein is CASSVGDTSGNTIYF.

The chain has TRBV3-1 (or the pseudogene TRBV3-2) and TRBJ2-7, with D unclear. The germline V and J ends were trimmed by 1 base and 0 bases, with 7 bases remaining between them. The CDR3 has 14 amino acids. Germline CDR1 LGHDT, CDR2 YNNKEL (reference sequence). CDR3 DNA sequence: TGTGCCAGCAGCCAAGCTGTCCACTCCTACGAGCAGTACTTC. Translation: CASSQAVHSYEQYF.

This clone was detected once. V and J are TRBV19 and TRBJ2-1; 8 positions agree with TRBD1. CDR1 is LNHDA, CDR2 SQIVND, per germline (reference sequence). This CDR3 has 14 amino acids. V trimming: 7 bases; J trimming: 12 bases; junction bases outside the gene matches: 14. CDR3 region: CASKQRTDRASQFF. In DNA, the CDR3 is TGTGCCAGTAAACAGAGGACGGACAGGGCTTCGCAGTTCTTC. The whole variable domain, filled in from reference TRBV19 and TRBJ2-1, reads DGGITQSPKYLFRKEGQNVTLSCEQNLNHDAMYWYRQDPGQGLRLIYYSQIVNDFQKGDIAEGYSVSREKKESFPLTVTSAQKNPTAFYLCASKQRTDRASQFFGPGTRLTVL.

V gene TRBV29-1 combines with J gene TRBJ1-5; 11 bases fit TRBD1. In germline, CDR1 is SQVTM, CDR2 ANQGSEA. The CDR3 has 14 residues. V trimming: 4 bases; J trimming: 5 bases; junction bases outside the gene matches: 4. Here the CDR3 reads CSVGDRGVHQPQHF. DNA for the CDR3: TGCAGCGTTGGGGACAGGGGGGTTCATCAGCCCCAGCATTTT.

The J gene is TRBJ1-2, the V gene TRBV27; 8 bases map to TRBD1. V was clipped by 3 bases and J by 1 base; unmatched bases: 4. Germline V gene sequence: CDR1 MNHEY, CDR2 SMNVEV (reference sequence). The CDR3 spans 15 residues. In DNA, the CDR3 is TGTGCCAGCAGTTTCCAGGGGGCGGGTAACTATGGCTACACCTTC. Its translation is CASSFQGAGNYGYTF.

The genes are TRBV7-2 and TRBJ1-5, with 8 bases fitting TRBD1. This CDR3 spans 16 amino acids. Germline V gene sequence: CDR1 SGHTA, CDR2 FQGNSA. V shed 3 bases and J 0 bases; nucleotides not matched to a gene: 4. DNA for the CDR3: TGTGCCAGCAGCTTTGCGACAGGGGTTAGCAATCAGCCCCAGCATTTT. Translation: CASSFATGVSNQPQHF.

A few counts support this clone. The CDR3 DNA is TGTGCCAGCAGTTTATTGACTACAGGGCCGAGGGAAAAACTGTTTTTT. Its translation: CASSLLTTGPREKLFF. The chain couples TRBV27 to TRBJ1-4, with D possibly matching TRBD1 (6 bases). CDR3 length equals 16 residues. V was clipped by 1 base and J by 8 bases, with 17 bases between them. The germline CDR1 and CDR2 sequences are MNHEY and SMNVEV (reference sequence).

This clone was observed a single time. This chain connects TRBV29-1 to TRBJ1-2; 7 positions match TRBD1. The CDR3 is 15 amino acids. Trimming took 8 bases from V and 4 from J; bases not matched to a gene: 16. Germline CDR1 SQVTM, CDR2 ANQGSEA. The CDR3 region is CSPQWSRDRIYGYTF. CDR3 nucleotide sequence: TGCAGCCCACAATGGTCCCGGGACAGAATCTATGGCTACACCTTC.

The rearrangement uses TRBV5-8 and TRBJ1-4; D might be TRBD1 (6 bases). V lost 7 bases and J 5 bases, leaving 21 bases between the germline ends. The CDR3 contains 16 residues. CDR1 SGHTS and CDR2 YDEGEE come from the germline V gene. The CDR3 is CASPASRQARNEKLFF. In nucleotides, the CDR3 is TGTGCCAGCCCAGCCTCGAGACAGGCCCGGAATGAAAAACTGTTTTTT.

The genes are TRBV11-2 and TRBJ2-7; TRBD2 matches 8 bases. V was pared by 2 bases and J by 2 bases, with 5 bases of the junction left unmatched. The germline V gene has CDR1 SGHAT and CDR2 FQNNGV. This CDR3 has 15 residues. The CDR3 nucleotides are TGTGCCAGCAGCTTAAGCGGGAGTCGCACCTACGAGCAGTACTTC. This codes for CASSLSGSRTYEQYF.

The chain employs TRBV11-2 and TRBJ2-1; 7 positions agree with TRBD2. CDR1 is SGHAT and CDR2 is FQNNGV in the germline V gene. J lost 12 bases, V lost 1 base, and 6 bases had no gene match. The CDR3 runs 13 residues. The CDR3 sequence is CASSLGLAEVQFF. In DNA form, the CDR3 reads TGTGCCAGCAGCTTAGGGCTAGCGGAGGTGCAGTTCTTC.

This chain joins TRBV6-2 or TRBV6-3 and TRBJ1-5, with D possibly being TRBD1 (6 bases). There are 16 residues in the CDR3. Germline V gene data show CDR1 as MNHEY and CDR2 as SVGEGT. V lost 2 bases to trimming and J lost 4 bases, with 15 bases between them. CDR3 residues: CASSYERQGMNQPQHF. CDR3 in DNA: TGTGCCAGCAGTTACGAGCGGCAGGGGATGAATCAGCCCCAGCATTTT.

This chain uses TRBV28 with TRBJ2-2; TRBD1 aligns across 9 bases. V was clipped by 1 base and J by 1 base; unmatched bases: 1. Germline CDR1 reads MDHEN; CDR2 reads SYDVKM. The CDR3 has 16 amino acids. CDR3 nucleotide sequence: TGTGCCAGCAGTTTATCGGGACAGGGGAACACCGGGGAGCTGTTTTTT. The encoded protein is CASSLSGQGNTGELFF. Variable domain in full (rest from reference TRBV28 and TRBJ2-2): DVKVTQSSRYLVKRTGEKVFLECVQDMDHENMFWYRQDPGLGLRLIYFSYDVKMKEKGDIPEGYSVSREKKERFSLILESASTNQTSMYLCASSLSGQGNTGELFFGEGSRLTVL.

J is TRBJ2-7 and V is TRBV20-1; 8 positions match TRBD1. V gave up 3 bases and J gave up 3 bases; unmatched junction bases: 4. The CDR3 spans 13 residues. The germline V gene encodes CDR1 DFQATT and CDR2 SNEGSKA (reference sequence). The CDR3 DNA follows: TGCAGTGCTAGTCCCGGGACAGGCTACGAGCAGTACTTC. Residues: CSASPGTGYEQYF.